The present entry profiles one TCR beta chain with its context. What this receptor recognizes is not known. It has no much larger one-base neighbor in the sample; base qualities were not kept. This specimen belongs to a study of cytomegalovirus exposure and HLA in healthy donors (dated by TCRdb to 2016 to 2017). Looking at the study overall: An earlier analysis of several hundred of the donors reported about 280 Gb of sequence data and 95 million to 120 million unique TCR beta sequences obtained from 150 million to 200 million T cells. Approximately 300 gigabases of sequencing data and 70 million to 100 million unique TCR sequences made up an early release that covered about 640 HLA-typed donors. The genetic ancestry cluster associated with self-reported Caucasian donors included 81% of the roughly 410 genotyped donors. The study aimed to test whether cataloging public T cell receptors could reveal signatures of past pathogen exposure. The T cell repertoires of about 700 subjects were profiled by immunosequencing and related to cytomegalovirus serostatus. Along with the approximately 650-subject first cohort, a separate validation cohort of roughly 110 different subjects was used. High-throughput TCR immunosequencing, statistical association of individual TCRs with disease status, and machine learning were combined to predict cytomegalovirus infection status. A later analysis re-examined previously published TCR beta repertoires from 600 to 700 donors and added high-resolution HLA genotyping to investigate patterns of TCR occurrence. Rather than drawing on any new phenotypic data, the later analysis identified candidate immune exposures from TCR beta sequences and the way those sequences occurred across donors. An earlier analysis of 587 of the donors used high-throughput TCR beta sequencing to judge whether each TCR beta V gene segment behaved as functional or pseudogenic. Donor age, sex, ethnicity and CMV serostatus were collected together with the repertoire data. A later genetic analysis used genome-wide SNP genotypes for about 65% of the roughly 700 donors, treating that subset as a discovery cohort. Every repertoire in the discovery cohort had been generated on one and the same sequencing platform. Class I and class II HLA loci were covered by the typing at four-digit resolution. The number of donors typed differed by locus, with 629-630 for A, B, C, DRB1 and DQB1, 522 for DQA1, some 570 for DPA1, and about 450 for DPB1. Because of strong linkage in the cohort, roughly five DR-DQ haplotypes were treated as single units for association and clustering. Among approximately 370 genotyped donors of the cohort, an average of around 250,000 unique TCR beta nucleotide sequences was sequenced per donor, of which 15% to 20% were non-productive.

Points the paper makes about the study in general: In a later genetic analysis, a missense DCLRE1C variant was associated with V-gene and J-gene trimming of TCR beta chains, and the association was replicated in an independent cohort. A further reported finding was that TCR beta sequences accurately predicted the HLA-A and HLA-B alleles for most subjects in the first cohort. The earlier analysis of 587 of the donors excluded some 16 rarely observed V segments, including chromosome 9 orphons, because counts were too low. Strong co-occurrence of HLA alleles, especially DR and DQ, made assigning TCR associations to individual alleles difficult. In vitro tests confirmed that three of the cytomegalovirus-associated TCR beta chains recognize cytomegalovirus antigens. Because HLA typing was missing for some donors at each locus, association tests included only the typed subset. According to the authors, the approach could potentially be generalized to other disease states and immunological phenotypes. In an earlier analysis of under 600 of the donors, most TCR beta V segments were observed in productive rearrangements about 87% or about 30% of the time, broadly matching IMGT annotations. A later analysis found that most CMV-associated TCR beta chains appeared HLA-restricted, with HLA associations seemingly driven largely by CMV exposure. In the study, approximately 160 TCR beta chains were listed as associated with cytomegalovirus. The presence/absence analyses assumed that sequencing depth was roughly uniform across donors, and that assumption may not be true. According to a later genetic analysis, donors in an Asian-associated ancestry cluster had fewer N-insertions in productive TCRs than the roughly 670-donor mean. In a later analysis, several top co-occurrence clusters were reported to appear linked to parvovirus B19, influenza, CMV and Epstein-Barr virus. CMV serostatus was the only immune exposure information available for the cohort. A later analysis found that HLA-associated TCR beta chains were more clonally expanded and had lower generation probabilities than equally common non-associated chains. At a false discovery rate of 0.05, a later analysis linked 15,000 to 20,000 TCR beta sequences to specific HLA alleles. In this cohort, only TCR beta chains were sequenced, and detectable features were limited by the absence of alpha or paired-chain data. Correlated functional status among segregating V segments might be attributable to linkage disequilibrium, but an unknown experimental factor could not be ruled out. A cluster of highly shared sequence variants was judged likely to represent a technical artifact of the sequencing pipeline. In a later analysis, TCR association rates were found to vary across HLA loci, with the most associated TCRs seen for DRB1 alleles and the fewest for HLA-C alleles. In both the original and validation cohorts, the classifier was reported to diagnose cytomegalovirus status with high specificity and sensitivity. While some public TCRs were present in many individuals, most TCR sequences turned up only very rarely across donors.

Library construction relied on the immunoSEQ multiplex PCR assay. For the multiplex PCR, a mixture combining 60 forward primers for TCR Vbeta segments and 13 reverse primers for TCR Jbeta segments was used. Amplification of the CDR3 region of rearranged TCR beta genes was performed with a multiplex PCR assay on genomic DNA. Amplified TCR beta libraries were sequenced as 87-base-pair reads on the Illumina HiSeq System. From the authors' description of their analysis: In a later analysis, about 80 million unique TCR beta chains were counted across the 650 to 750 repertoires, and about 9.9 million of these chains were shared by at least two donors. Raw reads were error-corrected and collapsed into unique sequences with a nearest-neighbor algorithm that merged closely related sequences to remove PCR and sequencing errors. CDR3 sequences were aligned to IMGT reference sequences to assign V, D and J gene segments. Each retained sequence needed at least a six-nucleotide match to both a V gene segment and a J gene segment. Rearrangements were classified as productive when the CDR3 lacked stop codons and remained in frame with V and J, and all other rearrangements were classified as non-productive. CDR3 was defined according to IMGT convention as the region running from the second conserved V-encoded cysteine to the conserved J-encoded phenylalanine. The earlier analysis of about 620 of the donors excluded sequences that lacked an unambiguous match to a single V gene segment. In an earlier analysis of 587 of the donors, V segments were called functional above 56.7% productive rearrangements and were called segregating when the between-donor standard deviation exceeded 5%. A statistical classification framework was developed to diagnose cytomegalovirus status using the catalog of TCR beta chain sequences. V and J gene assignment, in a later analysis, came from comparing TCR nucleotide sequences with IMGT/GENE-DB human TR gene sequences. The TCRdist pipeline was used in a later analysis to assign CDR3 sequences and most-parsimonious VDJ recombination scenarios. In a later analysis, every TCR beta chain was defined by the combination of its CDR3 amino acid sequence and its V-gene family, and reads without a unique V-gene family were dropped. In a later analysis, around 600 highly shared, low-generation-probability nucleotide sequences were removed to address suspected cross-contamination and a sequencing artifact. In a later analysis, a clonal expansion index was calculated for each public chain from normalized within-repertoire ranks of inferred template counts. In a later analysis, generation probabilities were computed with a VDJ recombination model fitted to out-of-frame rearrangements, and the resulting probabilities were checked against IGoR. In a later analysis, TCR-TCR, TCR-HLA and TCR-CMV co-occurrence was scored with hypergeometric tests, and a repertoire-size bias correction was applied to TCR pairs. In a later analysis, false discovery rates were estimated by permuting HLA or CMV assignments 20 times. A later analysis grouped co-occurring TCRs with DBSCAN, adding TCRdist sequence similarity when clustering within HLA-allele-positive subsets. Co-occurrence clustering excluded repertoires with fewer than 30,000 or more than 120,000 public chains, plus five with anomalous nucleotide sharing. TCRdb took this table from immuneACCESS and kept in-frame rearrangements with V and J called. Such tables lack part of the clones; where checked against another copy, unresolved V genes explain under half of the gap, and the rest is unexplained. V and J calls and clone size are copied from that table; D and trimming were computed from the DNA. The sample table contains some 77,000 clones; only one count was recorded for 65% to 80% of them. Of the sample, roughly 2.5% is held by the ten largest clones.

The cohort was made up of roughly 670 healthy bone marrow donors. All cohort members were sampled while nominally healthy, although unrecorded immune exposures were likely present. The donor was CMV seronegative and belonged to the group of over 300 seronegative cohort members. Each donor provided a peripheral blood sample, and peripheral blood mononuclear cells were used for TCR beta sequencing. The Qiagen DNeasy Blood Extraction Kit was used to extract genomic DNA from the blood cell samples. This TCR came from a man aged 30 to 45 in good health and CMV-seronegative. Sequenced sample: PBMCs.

CDR3 reads: CASSLQVAETTGANVLTF. At the DNA level, the sequence is TGTGCCAGCAGCTTACAGGTTGCTGAAACCACTGGGGCCAACGTCCTGACTTTC. The sequence links TRBV7-8 to TRBJ2-6; no D gene call is confident. V and J are truncated by 2 bases and 2 bases respectively, leaving an intervening sequence of 16 bases. Looking up the germline V gene yields CDR1 SGHVS and CDR2 FQNEAQ. The CDR3 sequence holds 18 residues, the cysteine and phenylalanine included. CDR3 DNA is the only sequence kept; it has 54 bases, read in frame from the first base.